These 27 T cell receptor beta chains originate from one sample sequenced in a study of blood T cell repertoires in COVID-19. Assay used: immunoSEQ multiplex PCR; TCRdb lists only in-frame clones, some missing. The sample includes a few hundred thousand clones, under 85% of them seen just once. Material: PBMCs or T cells enriched from blood (not recorded which). The receptors here all came from a woman aged 50 to 60 who had recovered from COVID-19.

The chain carries TRBV14 and TRBJ1-1; tentative D call: TRBD1 (5 bases). This CDR3 region has 13 residues. V shed 0 bases and J shed 12 bases, with 14 bases lying between them. In germline, CDR1 is SGHDN, CDR2 FVKESK. CDR3 nucleotides: TGTGCCAGCAGCCAAGATCTCCAGGGTATAACTTTCTTT. Its translation is CASSQDLQGITFF.

This rearrangement joins TRBV30 to TRBJ2-5, with 15 bases lining up with TRBD2. This CDR3 is built from 17 residues. Looked up from germline, CDR1 is GTSNPN and CDR2 is SVGIG (reference sequence). With 0 bases clipped from V and 2 bases from J, the junction kept 4 bases outside the gene matches. The CDR3 bases are TGTGCCTGGAGTGTAGGGACTAGCGGGAGGACACAAGAGACCCAGTACTTC. Its protein product is CAWSVGTSGRTQETQYF.

The CDR3 is CASSGADTQYF. The CDR3 bases are TGTGCCAGTAGCGGAGCAGATACGCAGTATTTT. J is TRBJ2-3 and V is TRBV19, with D unresolved. The CDR3 is 11 amino acids. Germline-derived CDR1 and CDR2 are LNHDA and SQIVND (reference sequence). Deletions cut 6 bases from V and 4 bases from J, with 5 bases between.

J is TRBJ2-7 and V is TRBV29-1; D is possibly TRBD1 (6 bases). Deletions cut 4 bases from V and 3 bases from J, with 16 bases between. The CDR3 has 14 amino acids. Germline lookup yields CDR1 SQVTM and CDR2 ANQGSEA. The CDR3 DNA follows: TGCAGCGTTGCGAGGCAGGGGTCCTACTACGAGCAGTACTTC. As protein: CSVARQGSYYEQYF.

The V gene is TRBV7-9, the J gene TRBJ2-2; 9 nucleotides agree with TRBD1. This CDR3 is 17 amino acids long. The ends lost 1 base at V and 1 base at J; junction bases unmatched: 4. CDR1 is SEHNR and CDR2 is FQNEAQ in the germline V gene (reference sequence). The DNA for the CDR3 is TGTGCCAGCAGCTTAGGACCGGGACAGGGGAACACCGGGGAGCTGTTTTTT. It encodes CASSLGPGQGNTGELFF.

V and J are TRBV2 and TRBJ1-1, with D unresolved. The germline V and J ends were trimmed by 4 bases and 0 bases, with 6 bases remaining between them. Germline V gene lookup returns CDR1 SNHLY and CDR2 FYNNEI. The CDR3 loop spans 13 amino acids. The CDR3 coding sequence is TGTGCCAGCAGTGGTCCATTGAACACTGAAGCTTTCTTT. Translation: CASSGPLNTEAFF.

This clone showed up just once. The V gene is TRBV5-5, the J gene TRBJ1-2, with D unclear. The germline CDR1 and CDR2 sequences are SGHKS and YYEKEE (reference sequence). Trimming took 1 base from V and 2 from J, leaving 9 bases between them. This CDR3 comprises 14 residues. Here the CDR3 reads CASSLISENYGYTF. DNA for the CDR3: TGTGCCAGCAGCTTGATTTCAGAAAACTATGGCTACACCTTC.

The chain links TRBV12-5 to TRBJ1-2; 9 bases fit TRBD1. From germline, CDR1 is LGHNT and CDR2 FRNRAP. V trimming: 1 base; J trimming: 7 bases; junction bases outside the gene matches: 7. The CDR3 length is 15 residues. This CDR3 is CASGLGGQGFLGYTF. CDR3 DNA sequence: TGTGCTAGTGGTTTGGGCGGACAGGGGTTTCTTGGCTACACCTTC.

The chain joins TRBV14 to TRBJ2-7, with 7 bases identical to TRBD2. CDR1 is SGHDN and CDR2 is FVKESK in the germline V gene. Unmatched junction bases numbered 13, after V lost 4 bases and J lost 7 bases. The CDR3 runs to 15 residues. Written as DNA, the CDR3 is TGTGCCAGCAGCCTCTCGCGGGGGTACCAGGGAGAGCAGTACTTC. It translates to CASSLSRGYQGEQYF.

The chain is built from TRBV7-6 and TRBJ2-7, with TRBD1 as a possible D gene (7 bases). The germline V gene encodes CDR1 SGHVS and CDR2 FNYEAQ. The length of the CDR3 is 16 residues. V was cut by 5 bases and J by 6 bases, with 23 bases left in between. Written as DNA, the CDR3 is TGTGCCAGCAGCCTGGGGGGTAGGGGGACAGCAAGCGAGCAGTACTTC. Translated, it gives CASSLGGRGTASEQYF.

The chain recombines TRBV6-6 with TRBJ2-3, with 8 bases aligning to TRBD1. This CDR3 contains 13 residues. Germline values: CDR1 MNHNY, CDR2 SVGAGI (reference sequence). J was trimmed by 4 bases and V by 6 bases; bases with no gene match: 3. This chain's CDR3 is CASRKQGADTQYF. The DNA of the CDR3 is TGTGCCAGCAGAAAACAGGGGGCAGATACGCAGTATTTT.

V is TRBV7-9 and J is TRBJ2-1; no clear D gene. Germline CDR1 and CDR2: SEHNR and FQNEAQ (reference sequence). There are 12 residues in the CDR3. The ends were cut back, 5 bases at V and 8 bases at J, with 10 bases in the middle. CDR3 region: CASSPLGDEQFF. The CDR3 DNA sequence: TGTGCCAGCAGCCCGCTAGGCGATGAGCAGTTCTTC.

This chain uses TRBV29-1 with TRBJ1-4; TRBD1 matches at 7 bases. V shed 4 bases and J 3 bases; nucleotides not matched to a gene: 5. Germline CDR1 is SQVTM and CDR2 is ANQGSEA. The CDR3 contains 14 residues. The CDR3 nucleotides are TGCAGCGTTGGACAGGGAGGAGCTAATGAAAAACTGTTTTTT. As protein: CSVGQGGANEKLFF. The full variable domain, with the rest looked up from reference TRBV29-1 and TRBJ1-4, is SAVISQKPSRDICQRGTSLTIQCQVDSQVTMMFWYRQQPGQSLTLIATANQGSEATYESGFVIDKFPISRPNLTFSTLTVSNMSPEDSSIYLCSVGQGGANEKLFFGSGTQLSVL.

The chain combines TRBV7-2 with TRBJ2-7; TRBD2 matches at 7 bases. Germline trimming cut 5 bases from V and 0 bases from J; bases unmatched to any gene: 7. Germline lookup yields CDR1 SGHTA and CDR2 FQGNSA. CDR3 length equals 15 residues. CDR3 in amino acids: CASSAASGLSYEQYF. In nucleotides, the CDR3 is TGTGCCAGCAGCGCGGCTAGCGGTCTCTCCTACGAGCAGTACTTC.

The rearrangement uses TRBV29-1 and TRBJ2-1, with TRBD2 matching over 13 bases. Germline CDR1 reads SQVTM; CDR2 reads ANQGSEA. Trimming cost V 6 bases and J 6 bases; bases outside gene matches: 8. The length of the CDR3 is 15 residues. In nucleotides, the CDR3 is TGCAGCGTAACGGGACTAGCGGGACCTCTCAATGAGCAGTTCTTC. Protein product: CSVTGLAGPLNEQFF.

The chain couples TRBV30 to TRBJ2-2; D may be TRBD1 (6 bases). Trimming left V 2 bases short and J 7 bases short, with 17 bases between. Germline values: CDR1 GTSNPN, CDR2 SVGIG (reference sequence). CDR3 length: 15 residues. CDR3 amino acids: CAWSFSEGVGGELFF. The DNA of the CDR3 is TGTGCCTGGAGTTTTAGCGAGGGGGTTGGCGGGGAGCTGTTTTTT.

V usage is TRBV7-2 and J usage is TRBJ1-2; D possibly corresponds to TRBD1 (6 bases). The CDR3 runs 15 residues. V lost 6 bases, J lost 7 bases, and 21 bases lay in between. Germline loops: CDR1 SGHTA, CDR2 FQGNSA. This CDR3 reads CASRVSAGASGGYTF. CDR3 in DNA: TGTGCCAGCAGAGTATCGGCAGGGGCTTCGGGTGGCTACACCTTC.

On this clone itself: The junction shows a germline mismatch at one end, possibly a read error. This chain joins TRBV7-7 and TRBJ1-6; TRBD1 might be the D (5 bases). CDR3 length: 13 residues. CDR1 is SSHAT and CDR2 is FNYEAQ in the germline V gene (reference sequence). CDR3 coding DNA: TGTGCTAGCAGCTTAGGACAAAATTCACCCCTCCACTTT. This codes for CASSLGQNSPLHF.

V usage is TRBV5-1 and J usage is TRBJ2-1, with D maybe TRBD2 (6 bases). The CDR3 has 16 residues. V lost 1 base to trimming and J lost 5 bases, with 16 bases between them. Germline lookup yields CDR1 SGHRS and CDR2 YFSETQ. CDR3 sequence (DNA): TGCGCCAGCAGCTTGAGTTGGGGACTGACAAACAATGAGCAGTTCTTC. This gives the protein CASSLSWGLTNNEQFF.

This chain connects TRBV9 to TRBJ1-4; D ambiguous. The CDR3 runs to 14 residues. The V gene lost 3 bases and the J gene lost 0 bases, with 6 bases spanning the gap. CDR1 and CDR2 from the germline V gene are SGDLS and YYNGEE. This CDR3 is CASSASATNEKLFF. The CDR3, as DNA: TGTGCCAGCAGCGCTTCAGCAACTAATGAAAAACTGTTTTTT.

The chain couples TRBV18 to TRBJ2-2; 7 positions agree with TRBD1. Trimming took 6 bases from V and 7 from J; bases not matched to a gene: 8. Germline lookup yields CDR1 KGHSH and CDR2 LQKENI. This CDR3 contains 14 residues. The CDR3 DNA reads as TGTGCCAGCTCTAACCAAGGGGGCATCGGGGAGCTGTTTTTT. Translation: CASSNQGGIGELFF.

Turning to this clone: At one end, the junction sequence differs from germline, possibly due to a read error. The chain is built from TRBV6-4 and TRBJ1-2, with TRBD1 as a possible D gene (5 bases). CDR1 and CDR2 (germline): MRHNA, SNTAGT. The CDR3 has 16 residues. This CDR3 is CASSDYRNDRIRGYTF. The DNA for the CDR3 is TGTGCCAGCAGCGACTACCGAAACGACAGAATTAGGGGCTACACCTTC.

The chain uses TRBV27 and TRBJ1-1; the match to TRBD1 covers 7 bases. J lost 10 bases, V lost 4 bases, and 18 bases had no gene match. This CDR3 region has 16 residues. Germline V CDR1 and CDR2: MNHEY, SMNVEV (reference sequence). The CDR3 DNA is TGTGCCAGCAGTTCCACGACCAGGGACAGCCGTTCGGTAGCTTTCTTT. It translates to CASSSTTRDSRSVAFF.

CDR3 amino acids: CAWRDHRGRGTEAFF. CDR3 sequence (DNA): TGTGCCTGGAGAGACCACAGGGGGCGAGGCACTGAAGCTTTCTTT. V usage is TRBV30 and J usage is TRBJ1-1; 9 positions agree with TRBD1. CDR1 GTSNPN and CDR2 SVGIG come from the germline V gene (reference sequence). Trimming cost V 3 bases and J 4 bases; bases outside gene matches: 9. The CDR3 totals 15 residues.

The chain links TRBV4-2 to TRBJ1-4, with TRBD1 matching 8 bases. Germline trimming cut 4 bases from V and 5 bases from J; bases unmatched to any gene: 6. The CDR3 runs 15 residues. CDR1 is LGHNA and CDR2 is YNFKEQ in the germline V gene. The CDR3 loop is CASSLWDRSNEKLFF. CDR3 nucleotides: TGTGCCAGCAGCCTTTGGGACAGGTCCAATGAAAAACTGTTTTTT.

The CDR3 protein is CADLGEAPYNEQFF. CDR3 nucleotides: TGTGCCGACTTGGGGGAGGCTCCCTACAATGAGCAGTTCTTC. The chain couples TRBV21-1 to TRBJ2-1; the table names TRBD2, a call not compared with the DNA. TRBV21-1 is a recognized pseudogene. The CDR3 is 14 residues long.

The chain is built from TRBV11-2 and TRBJ1-2; D not resolved. The V end lost 8 bases, the J end lost 10 bases, and 23 bases lay between the germline ends. This CDR3 is built from 14 residues. Germline CDR1 SGHAT, CDR2 FQNNGV. In DNA form, the CDR3 reads TGTGCCAGCGCCATGGGCCGCACAACCCGGCCCTACACCTTC. Translated, it gives CASAMGRTTRPYTF.